The clone carrying this TCR beta chain was seen ten or more times. Its antigen is as yet unknown. This record comes from a study of T cells after yellow fever vaccination. Study as a whole: Fractions containing few cells were prepared with SMART-Seq v4 Ultra Low Input. Overall study findings and caveats: Clones that expanded after primary vaccination mostly reappeared after the booster (around 96% CD4, roughly 90% CD8). Though it reached lower strength, the secondary response hit its peak faster, day 5 versus 15.

In germline, CDR1 is SQVTM, CDR2 ANQGSEA. The V and J ends lost 7 bases and 4 bases respectively, with 12 bases between them. This CDR3 is built from 12 residues. TCR cDNA was made by 5'RACE template switching, adding a universal primer site and UMIs. MiXCR, run by TCRdb on the 5' RACE reads, gives a single entry per CDR3 protein. The sample shows roughly 50,000 distinct CDR3 sequences, roughly 7.4% of them seen only once. The starting material was CD8+ T cells sorted from PBMCs, obtained around 14 days after the first yellow fever vaccination. The clonotype comes from a man aged 18 to 29 who received the YFV17D yellow fever vaccine. This rearrangement joins TRBV29-1 to TRBJ2-3; TRBD1 or TRBD2 may be the D gene (5 bases each). The CDR3 is CSARELPDTQYF. The CDR3 region has the DNA TGCAGCGCCAGGGAGTTGCCAGATACGCAGTATTTT.